This T cell receptor (beta chain) was identified in a study of cytomegalovirus exposure and HLA in healthy donors. Study results and caveats: When a later analysis compared HLA-associated TCR beta chains with equally common others, the HLA-associated chains turned out to be more clonally expanded and to have lower generation probabilities. Sequencing depth across donors, presence/absence analyses assumed, was roughly uniform. Researchers reported in a later analysis that a missense DCLRE1C variant was tied to TCR beta V- and J-gene trimming. A later analysis reportedly found that, within productive TCRs, an Asian-associated ancestry cluster had fewer N-insertions than the mean observed across the roughly 630 donors.

This clone was detected only a few times. Its antigen is not identified. This CDR3 has 14 amino acids. The germline CDR1 and CDR2 sequences are SGHTA and FQGNSA. V lost 5 bases to trimming and J lost 2 bases; unmatched junction nucleotides: 3. Primers included in the PCR were 60 Vbeta and 13 Jbeta primers. The assay was immunoSEQ multiplex PCR, and TCRdb's table has in-frame clones only and misses some. The table lists some 180,000 clones, about three quarters of them singletons. Sample: PBMCs. The TCR was taken from a young man in good health and CMV-seronegative. The V call is TRBV7-2, the J call TRBJ2-7; 10 bases map to TRBD1. Here the CDR3 reads CASSPTGGPYEQYF. CDR3 DNA: TGTGCCAGCAGCCCGACAGGGGGCCCCTACGAGCAGTACTTC.